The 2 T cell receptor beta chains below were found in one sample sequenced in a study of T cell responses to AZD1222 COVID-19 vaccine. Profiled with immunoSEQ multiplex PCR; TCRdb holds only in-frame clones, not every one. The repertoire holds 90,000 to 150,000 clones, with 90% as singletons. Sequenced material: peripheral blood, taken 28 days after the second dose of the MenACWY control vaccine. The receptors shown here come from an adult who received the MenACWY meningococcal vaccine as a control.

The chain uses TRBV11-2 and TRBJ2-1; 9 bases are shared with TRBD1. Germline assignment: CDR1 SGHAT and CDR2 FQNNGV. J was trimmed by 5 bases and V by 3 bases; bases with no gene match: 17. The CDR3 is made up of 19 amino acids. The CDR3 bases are TGTGCCAGCAGCTTCGCACCGCTTAGACCGGGACAGGGACACAATGAGCAGTTCTTC. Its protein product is CASSFAPLRPGQGHNEQFF.

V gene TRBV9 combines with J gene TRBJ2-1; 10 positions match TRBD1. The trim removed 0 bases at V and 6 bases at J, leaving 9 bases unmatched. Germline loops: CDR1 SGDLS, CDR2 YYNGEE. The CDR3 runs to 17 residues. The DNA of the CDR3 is TGTGCCAGCAGCGTAGCTTTTACGGGACAGGGGCGCAATGAGCAGTTCTTC. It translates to CASSVAFTGQGRNEQFF.